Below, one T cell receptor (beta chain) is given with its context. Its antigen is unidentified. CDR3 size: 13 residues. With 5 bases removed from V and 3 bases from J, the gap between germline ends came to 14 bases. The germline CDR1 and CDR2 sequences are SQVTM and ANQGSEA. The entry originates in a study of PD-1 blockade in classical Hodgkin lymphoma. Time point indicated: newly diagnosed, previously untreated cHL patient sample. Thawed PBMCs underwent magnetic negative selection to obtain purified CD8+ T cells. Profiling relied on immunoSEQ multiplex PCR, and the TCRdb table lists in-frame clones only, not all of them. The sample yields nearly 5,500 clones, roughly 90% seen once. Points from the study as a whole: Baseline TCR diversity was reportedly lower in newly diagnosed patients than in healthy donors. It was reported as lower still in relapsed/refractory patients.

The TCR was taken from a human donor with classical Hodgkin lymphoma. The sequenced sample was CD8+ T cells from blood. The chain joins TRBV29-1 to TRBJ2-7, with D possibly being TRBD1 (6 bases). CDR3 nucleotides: TGCAGCGTTAGTCCAGGGGTTGGCTACGAGCAGTACTTC. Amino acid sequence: CSVSPGVGYEQYF.